This passage covers 18 T cell receptor beta chains from one sample sequenced in a study of cytomegalovirus exposure and HLA in healthy donors. Vbeta (60) and Jbeta (13) primers were used in the PCR. The data were produced by immunoSEQ multiplex PCR, yet TCRdb's version contains in-frame clones alone and is incomplete. The sample includes approximately 70,000 clones. Sequenced input: PBMCs. Receptors originate from a woman aged 40 to 49 in good health and CMV-seropositive.

The rearrangement links TRBV7-8 to TRBJ2-7; TRBD2 matches at 8 bases. Germline V gene lookup returns CDR1 SGHVS and CDR2 FQNEAQ. This CDR3 has 17 amino acids. Germline trimming cut 1 base from V and 2 bases from J; bases unmatched to any gene: 10. The CDR3: CASSLVVGGRLTYEQYF. CDR3 coding DNA: TGTGCCAGCAGCTTAGTGGTCGGCGGGAGGCTGACCTACGAGCAGTACTTC.

The chain recombines TRBV9 with TRBJ2-1; D gene uncertain. Germline V CDR1 and CDR2: SGDLS, YYNGEE. The V and J ends lost 0 bases and 7 bases respectively, with 17 bases between them. The CDR3 loop spans 16 amino acids. The CDR3 DNA reads TGTGCCAGCAGCGTAGGTGGGCGCTTGGTGGGTAATGAGCAGTTCTTC. Translating gives CASSVGGRLVGNEQFF.

The chain employs TRBV5-1 and TRBJ2-5, with unresolved D. Trimming removed 3 bases at V and 1 base at J, with 10 bases between. The CDR3 totals 14 residues. Germline V gene lookup returns CDR1 SGHRS and CDR2 YFSETQ. The CDR3 nucleotides read TGCGCCAGCAGCTCCTACAGCTTCCAAGAGACCCAGTACTTC. It specifies CASSSYSFQETQYF.

The chain has TRBV6-5 and TRBJ1-1; D might be TRBD1 (5 bases). V shed 3 bases and J shed 3 bases, with 17 bases lying between them. The CDR3 runs to 16 residues. Per germline, CDR1 MNHEY and CDR2 SVGAGI. CDR3 bases: TGTGCCAGCAGTTATGGTCTTTACAGGCCTCACACTGAAGCTTTCTTT. This sequence encodes CASSYGLYRPHTEAFF.

This sequence joins TRBV4-3 and TRBJ1-2; D gene unclear. Germline CDR1 reads LGHNA; CDR2 reads YSLEER. V lost 1 base and J lost 4, with 13 bases in between. The length of the CDR3 is 15 residues. This CDR3 reads CASSQGIGDLYGYTF. The CDR3 nucleotides read TGCGCCAGCAGCCAAGGAATCGGGGATCTCTATGGCTACACCTTC.

The chain uses TRBV19 and TRBJ2-2; 8 bases agree with TRBD2. From germline, CDR1 is LNHDA and CDR2 SQIVND (reference sequence). V lost 4 bases, J lost 4 bases, and 5 bases stayed unmatched. This CDR3 spans 15 amino acids. The chain's CDR3 is CASSSFSGVTGELFF. The CDR3 nucleotides are TGTGCCAGTAGTAGCTTTAGCGGGGTCACCGGGGAGCTGTTTTTT.

CDR3 coding DNA: TGCAGTGCTAGAGGAGGAAATGAGCAGTTCTTC. Translated, it gives CSARGGNEQFF. The chain carries TRBV20-1 and TRBJ2-1; no clear D gene. This CDR3 has 11 residues. V lost 1 base and J 7 bases, leaving 5 bases between the germline ends. Germline CDR1 is DFQATT and CDR2 is SNEGSKA (reference sequence).

The chain combines TRBV13 with TRBJ2-1; 7 nucleotides line up with TRBD1. The ends lost 5 bases at V and 5 bases at J; junction bases unmatched: 6. Germline V gene data show CDR1 as PRHDT and CDR2 as FYEKMQ (reference sequence). The CDR3 contains 14 residues. As DNA, the CDR3 is TGTGCCAGCAGCATTACAGGGGTCAACAATGAGCAGTTCTTC. It encodes CASSITGVNNEQFF.

The rearrangement uses TRBV11-1 and TRBJ1-6, with D possibly TRBD1 on 6 matching bases. V lost 6 bases and J 4 bases, leaving 19 bases between the germline ends. Germline V CDR1 and CDR2: SGHAT, FQDESV (reference sequence). CDR3 length: 17 amino acids. The DNA of the CDR3 is TGTGCCAGCAGGACTACAGGGAAGGGCTTTTATAATTCACCCCTCCACTTT. Residues: CASRTTGKGFYNSPLHF.

In nucleotides, the CDR3 is TGTGCCAGTAGTATTGGGTCCGGGATGGACTATGGCTACACCTTC. Protein product: CASSIGSGMDYGYTF. The chain links TRBV19 to TRBJ1-2; D uncertain. The V gene's germline CDR1 is LNHDA and CDR2 SQIVND (reference sequence). The CDR3 contains 15 residues. Trimming left V 3 bases short and J 3 bases short, with 14 bases between.

This sequence joins TRBV6-1 and TRBJ1-5; possibly TRBD1 for D (6 bases). Germline V gives CDR1 MNHNS, CDR2 SASEGT. The CDR3 has 15 residues. V was cut by 8 bases and J by 6 bases, with 20 bases left in between. The CDR3 here is CASPPGAGAIQPQHF. CDR3 DNA: TGTGCCAGCCCACCAGGAGCGGGGGCGATTCAGCCCCAGCATTTT.

The gene calls are TRBV5-1 and TRBJ2-7; 8 bases line up with TRBD1. Germline V gene lookup returns CDR1 SGHRS and CDR2 YFSETQ. The CDR3 has 15 amino acids. V lost 4 bases to trimming and J lost 5 bases; unmatched junction nucleotides: 11. The CDR3 DNA sequence: TGCGCCAGCAGCCCGACTTTCTCAGGGGGCCACGAGCAGTACTTC. This codes for CASSPTFSGGHEQYF.

The chain is built from TRBV18 and TRBJ1-5; 11 bases map to TRBD1. The CDR3 totals 17 residues. The V and J ends lost 1 base and 3 bases, in that order; junction bases with no gene match: 5. The germline V gene has CDR1 KGHSH and CDR2 LQKENI. CDR3 protein: CASSPLAGQGVNQPQHF. CDR3 bases: TGTGCCAGCTCACCACTGGCGGGACAGGGGGTCAATCAGCCCCAGCATTTT.

The gene calls are TRBV28 and TRBJ2-5, with TRBD1 as a possible D gene (7 bases). With 5 bases removed from V and 5 bases from J, the gap between germline ends came to 18 bases. Germline V gene sequence: CDR1 MDHEN, CDR2 SYDVKM. This CDR3 comprises 15 residues. DNA for the CDR3: TGTGCCAGCAGTGCCCACAGGGGAGGCGTTGAGACCCAGTACTTC. This codes for CASSAHRGGVETQYF.

The genes are TRBV20-1 and TRBJ1-2; D may be TRBD1 (5 bases). Germline V gene sequence: CDR1 DFQATT, CDR2 SNEGSKA (reference sequence). This CDR3 region has 10 residues. V was pared by 4 bases and J by 8 bases, with 8 bases between. The chain's CDR3 is CSAKWGGYTF. The CDR3 coding sequence is TGCAGTGCTAAATGGGGCGGCTACACCTTC.

Details on this clone: The germline gene is not matched at one end of the junction; a read error may be the cause. The V gene is TRBV7-7, the J gene TRBJ2-1; 8 positions agree with TRBD2. CDR3 size: 16 residues. The germline gives CDR1 SSHAT, CDR2 FNYEAQ (reference sequence). The CDR3 reads CASSLEAGGIGNEQFF. The CDR3 bases are TGTGCTAGCAGCTTAGAGGCGGGAGGCATCGGGAATGAGCAGTTCTTC.

This chain connects TRBV9 to TRBJ1-4; 8 bases align to TRBD1. Germline V gene sequence: CDR1 SGDLS, CDR2 YYNGEE. This CDR3 is built from 17 residues. V lost 0 bases and J lost 7; bases outside the gene matches: 11. The CDR3 region has the DNA TGTGCCAGCAGCGTAGGGATTGGACAGGGAGGTGCTGAAAAACTGTTTTTT. Residues: CASSVGIGQGGAEKLFF.

This chain uses TRBV28 with TRBJ2-2; weak D call: TRBD1 (7 bases). V gave up 3 bases and J gave up 7 bases, with 15 bases separating them. The germline V gene has CDR1 MDHEN and CDR2 SYDVKM. CDR3 length: 15 residues. The CDR3 sequence is CASSLTRGVNGELFF. Here the CDR3 DNA reads TGTGCCAGCAGTTTGACCAGGGGGGTAAACGGGGAGCTGTTTTTT.